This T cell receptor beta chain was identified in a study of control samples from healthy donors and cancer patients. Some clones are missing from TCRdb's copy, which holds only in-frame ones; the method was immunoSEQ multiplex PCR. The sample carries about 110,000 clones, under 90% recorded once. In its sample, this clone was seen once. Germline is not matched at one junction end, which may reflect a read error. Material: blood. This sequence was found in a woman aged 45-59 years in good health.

The CDR3, as DNA: TGTGCCAGCAGCCAAGATCGAGGGGAAATTGGCGCCTTC. Protein: CASSQDRGEIGAF. J is TRBJ1-2 and V is TRBV4-2; tentatively, D is TRBD1 (5 bases). The CDR3 loop spans 13 amino acids. The germline V gene has CDR1 LGHNA and CDR2 YNFKEQ.